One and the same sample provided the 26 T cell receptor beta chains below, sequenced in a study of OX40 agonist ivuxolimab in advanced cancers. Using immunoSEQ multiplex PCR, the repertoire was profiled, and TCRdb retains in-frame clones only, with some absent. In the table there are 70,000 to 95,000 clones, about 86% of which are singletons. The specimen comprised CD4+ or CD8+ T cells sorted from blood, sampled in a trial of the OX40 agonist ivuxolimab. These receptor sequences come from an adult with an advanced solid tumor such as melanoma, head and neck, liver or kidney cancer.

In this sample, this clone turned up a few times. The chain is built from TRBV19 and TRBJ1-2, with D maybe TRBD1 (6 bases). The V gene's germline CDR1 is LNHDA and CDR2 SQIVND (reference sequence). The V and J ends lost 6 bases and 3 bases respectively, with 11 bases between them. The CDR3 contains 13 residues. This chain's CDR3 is CASRGQTYYGYTF. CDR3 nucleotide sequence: TGTGCCAGTAGAGGACAGACCTACTATGGCTACACCTTC.

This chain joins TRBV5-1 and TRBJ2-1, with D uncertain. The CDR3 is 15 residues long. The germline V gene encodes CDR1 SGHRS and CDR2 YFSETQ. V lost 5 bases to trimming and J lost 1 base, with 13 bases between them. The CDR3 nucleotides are TGCGCCAGCAGTGGCGGCGCGGAGTCCTACAATGAGCAGTTCTTC. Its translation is CASSGGAESYNEQFF.

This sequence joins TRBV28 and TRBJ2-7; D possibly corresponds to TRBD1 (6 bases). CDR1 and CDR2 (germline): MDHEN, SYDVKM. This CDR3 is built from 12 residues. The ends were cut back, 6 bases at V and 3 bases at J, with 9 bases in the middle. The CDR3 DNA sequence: TGTGCCAGCAGCACGACAGGCTACGAGCAGTACTTC. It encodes CASSTTGYEQYF.

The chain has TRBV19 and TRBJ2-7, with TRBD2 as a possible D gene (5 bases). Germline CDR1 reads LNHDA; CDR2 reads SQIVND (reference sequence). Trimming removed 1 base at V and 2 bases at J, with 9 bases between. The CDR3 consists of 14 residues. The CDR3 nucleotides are TGTGCCAGTAGTATAGGTGGAGGAACCTACGAGCAGTACTTC. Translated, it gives CASSIGGGTYEQYF. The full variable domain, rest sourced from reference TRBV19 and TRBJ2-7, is DGGITQSPKYLFRKEGQNVTLSCEQNLNHDAMYWYRQDPGQGLRLIYYSQIVNDFQKGDIAEGYSVSREKKESFPLTVTSAQKNPTAFYLCASSIGGGTYEQYFGPGTRLTVT.

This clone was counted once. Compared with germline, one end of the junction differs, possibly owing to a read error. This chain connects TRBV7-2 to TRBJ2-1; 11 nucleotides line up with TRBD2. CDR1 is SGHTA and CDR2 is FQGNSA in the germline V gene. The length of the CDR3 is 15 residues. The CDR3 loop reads CASSLAALAGDEQFF. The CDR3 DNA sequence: TGTGCCAGCAGTTTAGCAGCACTAGCGGGAGATGAGCAGTTCTTC.

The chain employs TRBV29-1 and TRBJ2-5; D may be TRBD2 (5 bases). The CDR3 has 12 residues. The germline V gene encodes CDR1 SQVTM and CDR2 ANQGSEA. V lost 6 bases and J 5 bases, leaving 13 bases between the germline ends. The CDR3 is CSVKYGGETQYF. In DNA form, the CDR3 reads TGCAGCGTCAAGTACGGCGGGGAGACCCAGTACTTC. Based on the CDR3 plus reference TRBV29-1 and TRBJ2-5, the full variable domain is SAVISQKPSRDICQRGTSLTIQCQVDSQVTMMFWYRQQPGQSLTLIATANQGSEATYESGFVIDKFPISRPNLTFSTLTVSNMSPEDSSIYLCSVKYGGETQYFGPGTRLLVL.

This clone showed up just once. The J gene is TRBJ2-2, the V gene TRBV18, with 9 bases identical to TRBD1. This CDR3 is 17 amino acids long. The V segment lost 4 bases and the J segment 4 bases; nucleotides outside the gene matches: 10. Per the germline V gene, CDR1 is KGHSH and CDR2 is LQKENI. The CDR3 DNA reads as TGTGCCAGCTCACGCCGGGACAGGGACTTGAGCACCGGGGAGCTGTTTTTT. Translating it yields CASSRRDRDLSTGELFF.

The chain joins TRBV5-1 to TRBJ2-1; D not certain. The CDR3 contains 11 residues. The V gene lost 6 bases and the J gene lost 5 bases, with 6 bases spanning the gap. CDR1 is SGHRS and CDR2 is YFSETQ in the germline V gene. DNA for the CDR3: TGCGCCAGCAAGTTGAACAATGAGCAGTTCTTC. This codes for CASKLNNEQFF.

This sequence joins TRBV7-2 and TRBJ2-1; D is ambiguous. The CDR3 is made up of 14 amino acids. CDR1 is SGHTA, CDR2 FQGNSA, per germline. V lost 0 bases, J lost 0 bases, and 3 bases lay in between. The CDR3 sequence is CASSLASSYNEQFF. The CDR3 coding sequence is TGTGCCAGCAGCTTAGCCAGCTCCTACAATGAGCAGTTCTTC.

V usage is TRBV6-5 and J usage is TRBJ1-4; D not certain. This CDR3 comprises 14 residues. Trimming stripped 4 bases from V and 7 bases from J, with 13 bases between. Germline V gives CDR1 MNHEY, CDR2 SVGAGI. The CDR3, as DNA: TGTGCCAGCAGTTTAGGGTTTGAAGCTGAAAAACTGTTTTTT. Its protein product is CASSLGFEAEKLFF.

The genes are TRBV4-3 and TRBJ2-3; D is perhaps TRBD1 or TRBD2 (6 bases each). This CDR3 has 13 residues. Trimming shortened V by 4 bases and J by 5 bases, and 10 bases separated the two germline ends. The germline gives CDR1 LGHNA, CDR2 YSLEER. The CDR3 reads CASSPQGGDTQYF. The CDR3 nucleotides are TGCGCCAGCAGCCCACAGGGAGGAGATACGCAGTATTTT.

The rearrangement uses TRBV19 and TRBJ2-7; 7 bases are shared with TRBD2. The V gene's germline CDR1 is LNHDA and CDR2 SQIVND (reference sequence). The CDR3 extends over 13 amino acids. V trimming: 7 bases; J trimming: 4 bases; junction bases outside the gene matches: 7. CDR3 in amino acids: CASTQNSGYEQYF. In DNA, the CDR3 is TGTGCCAGTACCCAAAATAGCGGGTACGAGCAGTACTTC. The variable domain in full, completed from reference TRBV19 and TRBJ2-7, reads DGGITQSPKYLFRKEGQNVTLSCEQNLNHDAMYWYRQDPGQGLRLIYYSQIVNDFQKGDIAEGYSVSREKKESFPLTVTSAQKNPTAFYLCASTQNSGYEQYFGPGTRLTVT.

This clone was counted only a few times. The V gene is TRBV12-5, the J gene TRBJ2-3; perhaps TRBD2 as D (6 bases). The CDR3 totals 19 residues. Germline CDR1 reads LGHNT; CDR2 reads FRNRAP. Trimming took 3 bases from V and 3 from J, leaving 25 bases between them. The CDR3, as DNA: TGTGCTAGTGGTTTCGCTGCGTTGATCGGGGGTTTTGTAACAGATACGCAGTATTTT. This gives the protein CASGFAALIGGFVTDTQYF.

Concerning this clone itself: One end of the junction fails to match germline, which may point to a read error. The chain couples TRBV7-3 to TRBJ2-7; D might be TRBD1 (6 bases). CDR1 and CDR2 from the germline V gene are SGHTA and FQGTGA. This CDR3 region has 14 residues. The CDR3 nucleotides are TGTGCCAGCAGCCTGACCCTAACGGACAGAAAGGAAAACTTC. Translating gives CASSLTLTDRKENF.

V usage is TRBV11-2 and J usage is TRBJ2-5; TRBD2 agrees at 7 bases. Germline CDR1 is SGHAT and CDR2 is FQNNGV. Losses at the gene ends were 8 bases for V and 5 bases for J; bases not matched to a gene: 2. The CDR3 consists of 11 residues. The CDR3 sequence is CASLGGETQYF. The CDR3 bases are TGTGCCAGCCTCGGGGGGGAGACCCAGTACTTC.

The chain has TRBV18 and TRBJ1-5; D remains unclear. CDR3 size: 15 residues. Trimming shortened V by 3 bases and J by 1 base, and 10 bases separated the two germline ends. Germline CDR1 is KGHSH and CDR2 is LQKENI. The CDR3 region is CASSPRTMSNQPQHF. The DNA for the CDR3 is TGTGCCAGCTCACCTCGGACGATGAGCAATCAGCCCCAGCATTTT. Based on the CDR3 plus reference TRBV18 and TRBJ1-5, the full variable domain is NAGVMQNPRHLVRRRGQEARLRCSPMKGHSHVYWYRQLPEEGLKFMVYLQKENIIDESGMPKERFSAEFPKEGPSILRIQQVVRGDSAAYFCASSPRTMSNQPQHFGDGTRLSIL.

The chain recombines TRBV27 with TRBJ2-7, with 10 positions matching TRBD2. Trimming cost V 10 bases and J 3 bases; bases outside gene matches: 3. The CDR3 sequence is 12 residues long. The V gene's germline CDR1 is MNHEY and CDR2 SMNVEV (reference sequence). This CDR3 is CATRTSGYEQYF. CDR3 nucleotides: TGTGCCACGCGGACTAGCGGCTACGAGCAGTACTTC.

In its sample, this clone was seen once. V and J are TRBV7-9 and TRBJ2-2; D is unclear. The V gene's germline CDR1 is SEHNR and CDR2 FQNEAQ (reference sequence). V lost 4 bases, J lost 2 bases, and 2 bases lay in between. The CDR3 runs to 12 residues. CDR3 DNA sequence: TGTGCCAGCAGCTCAAACACCGGGGAGCTGTTTTTT. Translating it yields CASSSNTGELFF.

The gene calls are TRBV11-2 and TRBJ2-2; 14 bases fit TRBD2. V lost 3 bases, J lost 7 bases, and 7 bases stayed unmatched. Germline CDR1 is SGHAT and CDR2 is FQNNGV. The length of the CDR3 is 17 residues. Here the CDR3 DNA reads TGTGCCAGCAGCTTTGGGACTAGCGGGAGTTACGGCGGGGAGCTGTTTTTT. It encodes CASSFGTSGSYGGELFF. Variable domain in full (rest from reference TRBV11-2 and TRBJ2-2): EAGVAQSPRYKIIEKRQSVAFWCNPISGHATLYWYQQILGQGPKLLIQFQNNGVVDDSQLPKDRFSAERLKGVDSTLKIQPAKLEDSAVYLCASSFGTSGSYGGELFFGEGSRLTVL.

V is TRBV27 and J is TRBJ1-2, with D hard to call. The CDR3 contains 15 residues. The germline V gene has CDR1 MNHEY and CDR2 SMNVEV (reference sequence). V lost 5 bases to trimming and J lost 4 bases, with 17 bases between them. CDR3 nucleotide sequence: TGTGCCAGCAGTCCCCGACAAGCTGTATCCTATGGCTACACCTTC. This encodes CASSPRQAVSYGYTF.

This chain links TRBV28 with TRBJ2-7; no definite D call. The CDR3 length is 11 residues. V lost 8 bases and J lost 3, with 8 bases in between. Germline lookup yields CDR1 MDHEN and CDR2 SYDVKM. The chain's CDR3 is CASGTNYEQYF. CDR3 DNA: TGTGCCAGCGGCACAAACTACGAGCAGTACTTC.

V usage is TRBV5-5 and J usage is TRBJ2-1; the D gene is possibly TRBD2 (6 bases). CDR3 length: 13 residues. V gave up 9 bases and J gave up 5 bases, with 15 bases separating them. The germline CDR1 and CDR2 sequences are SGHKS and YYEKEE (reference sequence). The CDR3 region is CATWRGSDNEQFF. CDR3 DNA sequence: TGTGCCACTTGGCGGGGTTCCGACAATGAGCAGTTCTTC.

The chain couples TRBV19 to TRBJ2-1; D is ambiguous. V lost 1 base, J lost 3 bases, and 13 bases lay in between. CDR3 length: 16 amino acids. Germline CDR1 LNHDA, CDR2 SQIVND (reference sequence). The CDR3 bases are TGTGCCAGTAGTATAGCGGCGCGGAATTTCTACAATGAGCAGTTCTTC. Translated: CASSIAARNFYNEQFF.

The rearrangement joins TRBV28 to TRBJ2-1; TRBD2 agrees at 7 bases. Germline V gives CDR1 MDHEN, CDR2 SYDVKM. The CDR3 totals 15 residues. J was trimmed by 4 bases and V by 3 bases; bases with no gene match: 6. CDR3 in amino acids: CASSLRSSGYNEQFF. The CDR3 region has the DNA TGTGCCAGCAGTTTGAGGTCTAGCGGTTACAATGAGCAGTTCTTC.

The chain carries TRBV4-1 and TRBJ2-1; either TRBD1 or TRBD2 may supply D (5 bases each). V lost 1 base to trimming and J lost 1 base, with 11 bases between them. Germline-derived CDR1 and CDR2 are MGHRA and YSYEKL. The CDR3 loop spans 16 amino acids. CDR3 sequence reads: CASSQGQGVSYNEQFF. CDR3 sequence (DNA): TGCGCCAGCAGCCAAGGTCAGGGAGTTTCCTACAATGAGCAGTTCTTC.

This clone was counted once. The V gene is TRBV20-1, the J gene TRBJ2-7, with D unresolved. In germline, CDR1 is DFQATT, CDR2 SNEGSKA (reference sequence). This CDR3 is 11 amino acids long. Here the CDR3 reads CSLEGNYEQYF. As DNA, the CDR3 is TGCAGCTTAGAAGGCAACTACGAGCAGTACTTC.